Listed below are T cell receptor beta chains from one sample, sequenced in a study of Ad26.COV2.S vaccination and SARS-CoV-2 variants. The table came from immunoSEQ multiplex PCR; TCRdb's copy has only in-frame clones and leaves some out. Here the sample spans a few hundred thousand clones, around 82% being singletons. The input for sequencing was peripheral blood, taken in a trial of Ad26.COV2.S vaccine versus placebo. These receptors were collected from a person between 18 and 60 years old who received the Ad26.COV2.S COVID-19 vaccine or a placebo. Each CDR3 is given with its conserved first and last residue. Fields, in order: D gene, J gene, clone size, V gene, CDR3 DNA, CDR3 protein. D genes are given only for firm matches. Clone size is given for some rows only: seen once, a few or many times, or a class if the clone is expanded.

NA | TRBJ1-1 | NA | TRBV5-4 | TGTGCCAGCAGCTCATCGAACACTGAAGCTTTCTTT | CASSSSNTEAFF
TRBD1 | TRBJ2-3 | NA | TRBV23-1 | TGCGCCAGCAGTTCACGGACAGGGCAAAGGATAGATACGCAGTATTTT | CASSSRTGQRIDTQYF
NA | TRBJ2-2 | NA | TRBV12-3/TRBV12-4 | TGTGCCAGCAGTTTAGCGGGCACCGGGGAGCTGTTTTTT | CASSLAGTGELFF
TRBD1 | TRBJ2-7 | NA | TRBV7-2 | TGTGCCAGCAGCCTGGGACAGGGGAGAATCGAGCAGTACTTC | CASSLGQGRIEQYF
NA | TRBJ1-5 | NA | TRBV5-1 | TGCGCCAGCAGCTTTAGGGCCGGGGAGCCCCAGCATTTT | CASSFRAGEPQHF
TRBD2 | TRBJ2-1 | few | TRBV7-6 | TGTGCCAGCAGCTTAGAAGGCGGGGGTCCCCCTAGTGAGCAGTTCTTC | CASSLEGGGPPSEQFF
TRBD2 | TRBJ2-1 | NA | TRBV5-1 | TGCGCCAGCAGCTTAACAAGCGGGGTCTCCTACAATGAGCAGTTCTTC | CASSLTSGVSYNEQFF
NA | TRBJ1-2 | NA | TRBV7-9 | TGTGCCAGCAGCTTATCGATTTCAGGCTACACCTTC | CASSLSISGYTF
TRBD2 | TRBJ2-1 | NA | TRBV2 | TGTGCCAGCAGTGCCCGGGTAGCGGGACCTGAGCAGTTCTTC | CASSARVAGPEQFF
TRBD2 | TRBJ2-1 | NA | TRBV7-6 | TGTGCCAGCAGCTTAGATAGCGGGGACATTGAGCAGTTCTTC | CASSLDSGDIEQFF
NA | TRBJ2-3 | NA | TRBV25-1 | TGTGCCAGCACCCCTATAGGGGGGCCCACAGATACGCAGTATTTT | CASTPIGGPTDTQYF
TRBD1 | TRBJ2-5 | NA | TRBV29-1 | TGCAGCTCGAACCCCCGGGACAGGGGGGAGACCCAGTACTTC | CSSNPRDRGETQYF
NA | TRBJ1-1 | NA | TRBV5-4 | TGTGCCAGCAGCGGCAGGGGTCTGGGCACTGAAGCTTTCTTT | CASSGRGLGTEAFF
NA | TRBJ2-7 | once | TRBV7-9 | TGTGCCAGCAGCTCACGGGGCTCCTACGAGCAGTACTTC | CASSSRGSYEQYF
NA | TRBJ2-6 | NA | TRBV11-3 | TGTGCCAGCGCTGGGGCCAACGTCCTGACTTTC | CASAGANVLTF
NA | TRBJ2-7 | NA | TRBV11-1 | TGTGCCAGCAGGGGTCTCCAGGACTTTTCCTACGAGCAGTACTTC | CASRGLQDFSYEQYF
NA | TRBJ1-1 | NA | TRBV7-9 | TGTGCCAGCAGCCTAGGAGGTGAGGGGGAAGCTTTCTTT | CASSLGGEGEAFF
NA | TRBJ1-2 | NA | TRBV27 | TGTGCCAGCAGTTGGAGTCAGGACTATGGCTACACCTTC | CASSWSQDYGYTF
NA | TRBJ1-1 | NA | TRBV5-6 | TGTGCCAGCAGCTGGAGGGACCTTCTGAACACTGAAGCTTTCTTT | CASSWRDLLNTEAFF
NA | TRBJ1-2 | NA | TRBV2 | TGTGCCAGCACCGCCGGTGTAAACTATGGCTACACCTTC | CASTAGVNYGYTF
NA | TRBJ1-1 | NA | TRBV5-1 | TGCGCCAGCAGCCGTACAGGAGCGAACACTGAAGCTTTCTTT | CASSRTGANTEAFF
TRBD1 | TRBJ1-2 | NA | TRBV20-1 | TGCAGTACCGGGACAGCTTATGGCTACACCTTC | CSTGTAYGYTF
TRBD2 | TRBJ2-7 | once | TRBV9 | TGTGCCAGCAGTCCCGGCGGGGGGCTAACCTACGAGCAGTACTTC | CASSPGGGLTYEQYF